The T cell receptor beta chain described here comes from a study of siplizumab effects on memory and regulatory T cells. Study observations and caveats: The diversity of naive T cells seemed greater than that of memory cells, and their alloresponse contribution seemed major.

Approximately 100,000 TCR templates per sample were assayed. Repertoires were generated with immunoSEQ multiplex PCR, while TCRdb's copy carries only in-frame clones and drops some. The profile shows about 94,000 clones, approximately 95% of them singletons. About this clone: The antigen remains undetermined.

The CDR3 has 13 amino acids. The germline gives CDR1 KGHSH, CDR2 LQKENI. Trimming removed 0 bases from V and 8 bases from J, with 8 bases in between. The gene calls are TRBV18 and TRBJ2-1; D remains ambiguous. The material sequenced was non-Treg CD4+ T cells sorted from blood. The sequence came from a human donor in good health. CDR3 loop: CASSPPVLDEQFF. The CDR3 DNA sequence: TGTGCCAGCTCACCACCGGTATTGGATGAGCAGTTCTTC.